These 25 T cell receptor beta chains were all obtained from the same sample, sequenced in a study of cytomegalovirus exposure and HLA in healthy donors. Vbeta (60) and Jbeta (13) primers were used in the PCR. Profiling relied on immunoSEQ multiplex PCR, and the TCRdb table lists in-frame clones only, not all of them. Of some 120,000 clones in the sample, roughly two thirds were seen once. Sequencing input: PBMCs. The receptors shown here come from a man in his thirties or forties in good health and CMV-seropositive.

The chain has TRBV4-1 and TRBJ1-2; TRBD1 aligns across 10 bases. This CDR3 is 16 amino acids long. Germline V gene lookup returns CDR1 MGHRA and CDR2 YSYEKL. Trimming removed 3 bases from V and 4 bases from J; junction bases left unmatched: 8. The CDR3 loop is CASSQNDGTGVYGYTF. Here the CDR3 DNA reads TGCGCCAGCAGCCAGAATGACGGGACAGGGGTCTATGGCTACACCTTC.

The V gene is TRBV28, the J gene TRBJ1-2; tentatively, D is TRBD1 (6 bases). Per the germline V gene, CDR1 is MDHEN and CDR2 is SYDVKM. The CDR3 totals 15 residues. With 6 bases removed from V and 8 bases from J, the gap between germline ends came to 22 bases. The CDR3 here is CASSQGQGGAMGYTF. The CDR3 DNA reads TGTGCCAGCAGCCAGGGACAAGGGGGAGCTATGGGCTACACCTTC.

This clone was counted only a few times. V is TRBV6-5 and J is TRBJ1-4, with 9 nucleotides matching TRBD1. From germline, CDR1 is MNHEY and CDR2 SVGAGI. The V and J ends lost 5 bases and 7 bases, in that order; junction bases with no gene match: 8. CDR3 length equals 15 residues. The CDR3 nucleotides are TGTGCCAGCAGTGTATGGGGACAGGGTAGTGAAAAACTGTTTTTT. Its protein is CASSVWGQGSEKLFF.

The chain links TRBV5-4 to TRBJ2-7; 8 positions agree with TRBD1. V shed 0 bases and J 0 bases; nucleotides not matched to a gene: 2. There are 15 residues in the CDR3. Per germline, CDR1 SGHNT and CDR2 YYREEE (reference sequence). In nucleotides, the CDR3 is TGTGCCAGCAGCTTGGCAGGGGGCTACTCCTACGAGCAGTACTTC. Its translation is CASSLAGGYSYEQYF.

J is TRBJ2-1 and V is TRBV5-4; 7 nucleotides match TRBD2. Germline-derived CDR1 and CDR2 are SGHNT and YYREEE (reference sequence). The CDR3 is 15 amino acids. V was pared by 4 bases and J by 5 bases, with 9 bases of the junction left unmatched. This CDR3 is CASSARTGGNNEQFF. CDR3 bases: TGTGCCAGCAGCGCCCGGACGGGAGGAAACAATGAGCAGTTCTTC. The full variable domain, completed using reference TRBV5-4 and TRBJ2-1, is ETGVTQSPTHLIKTRGQQVTLRCSSQSGHNTVSWYQQALGQGPQFIFQYYREEENGRGNFPPRFSGLQFPNYSSELNVNALELDDSALYLCASSARTGGNNEQFFGPGTRLTVL.

The chain uses TRBV9 and TRBJ2-1; 9 positions match TRBD2. V trimming: 0 bases; J trimming: 0 bases; junction bases outside the gene matches: 4. From germline, CDR1 is SGDLS and CDR2 YYNGEE. The CDR3 has 17 amino acids. The CDR3: CASSVAGGRASYNEQFF. CDR3 bases: TGTGCCAGCAGCGTAGCTGGCGGGAGGGCCTCCTACAATGAGCAGTTCTTC. Full variable domain (outside the CDR3, taken from reference TRBV9 and TRBJ2-1): DSGVTQTPKHLITATGQRVTLRCSPRSGDLSVYWYQQSLDQGLQFLIQYYNGEERAKGNILERFSAQQFPDLHSELNLSSLELGDSALYFCASSVAGGRASYNEQFFGPGTRLTVL.

The rearrangement uses TRBV6-5 and TRBJ2-7; D might be TRBD1 (6 bases). The V and J ends lost 2 bases and 4 bases respectively, with 9 bases between them. Germline V gives CDR1 MNHEY, CDR2 SVGAGI. The CDR3 covers 13 residues. CDR3 sequence: CASSYRQGYEQYF. CDR3 in DNA: TGTGCCAGCAGTTACCGCCAGGGGTACGAGCAGTACTTC.

This clone was counted a single time. The chain carries TRBV18 and TRBJ1-2; 10 nucleotides agree with TRBD1. The CDR3 is 16 amino acids. The germline V gene encodes CDR1 KGHSH and CDR2 LQKENI. The ends lost 2 bases at V and 7 bases at J; junction bases unmatched: 10. The CDR3 DNA reads as TGTGCCAGCTCACCAACAACCGGGACAGGGGAAGGTGGCTACACCTTC. Its protein product is CASSPTTGTGEGGYTF.

This clone was picked up a small number of times. This chain links TRBV5-1 with TRBJ2-7; 16 nucleotides align to TRBD2. V dropped 2 bases and J dropped 5; count of bases not matched to a gene: 10. This CDR3 comprises 18 residues. The germline V gene has CDR1 SGHRS and CDR2 YFSETQ. Here the CDR3 reads CASSFSPGTSGRGHEQYF. The DNA of the CDR3 is TGCGCCAGCAGCTTTAGTCCCGGGACTAGCGGGAGGGGCCACGAGCAGTACTTC.

The chain has TRBV9 and TRBJ1-1; 12 bases line up with TRBD1. The germline V gene encodes CDR1 SGDLS and CDR2 YYNGEE. This CDR3 has 14 residues. J gave up 5 bases and V 3 bases, and 2 bases lay outside the gene matches. The CDR3 protein is CASSGDRGRTEAFF. For the CDR3, the DNA is TGTGCCAGCAGCGGGGACAGGGGGCGAACTGAAGCTTTCTTT. The complete variable domain, with remaining parts taken from reference TRBV9 and TRBJ1-1, reads DSGVTQTPKHLITATGQRVTLRCSPRSGDLSVYWYQQSLDQGLQFLIQYYNGEERAKGNILERFSAQQFPDLHSELNLSSLELGDSALYFCASSGDRGRTEAFFGQGTRLTVV.

Points on this clone: The same CDR3 can be traced to other DNA sequences in this sample. J is TRBJ2-7 and V is TRBV5-1; 11 positions match TRBD1. Trimming removed 4 bases from V and 4 bases from J; junction bases left unmatched: 4. The CDR3 has 14 amino acids. Germline V gene lookup returns CDR1 SGHRS and CDR2 YFSETQ. CDR3 region: CASSLGQGAYEQYF. In DNA form, the CDR3 reads TGCGCCAGCAGCCTCGGACAGGGGGCATACGAGCAGTACTTC.

The chain recombines TRBV5-6 with TRBJ2-3, with D maybe TRBD2 (7 bases). This CDR3 region has 16 residues. Germline CDR1 and CDR2: SGHDT and YYEEEE. V lost 1 base, J lost 3 bases, and 15 bases lay in between. The CDR3 bases are TGTGCCAGCAGCTTGTATCGGGGGGCGAGGACAGATACGCAGTATTTT. It is translated as CASSLYRGARTDTQYF.

The chain has TRBV5-6 and TRBJ1-2, with D unclear. CDR1 SGHDT and CDR2 YYEEEE come from the germline V gene. CDR3 size: 14 residues. The V end was cut by 3 bases, the J end by 5 bases, with 14 bases between. DNA of the CDR3: TGTGCCAGCAGCTCCCTTTCAGTGTCTTATGGCTACACCTTC. Its protein product is CASSSLSVSYGYTF.

The chain joins TRBV4-3 to TRBJ2-7, with 8 positions matching TRBD2. Germline V gene sequence: CDR1 LGHNA, CDR2 YSLEER. Trimming cost V 1 base and J 1 base; bases outside gene matches: 6. This CDR3 has 16 residues. CDR3 nucleotides: TGCGCCAGCAGCCAAGGCAGCGGGAGTGGGTCCTACGAGCAGTACTTC. It specifies CASSQGSGSGSYEQYF.

The chain employs TRBV18 and TRBJ2-7; 13 nucleotides align to TRBD2. CDR3 size: 19 residues. V shed 4 bases, J shed 7 bases, and the junction held 19 bases outside the gene matches. Germline lookup yields CDR1 KGHSH and CDR2 LQKENI. DNA for the CDR3: TGTGCCAGCTCACGAGTAGGGATGGGGACTAGCGGGAAGGCTCTGGAGCAGTACTTC. Amino acids: CASSRVGMGTSGKALEQYF. Based on the CDR3 plus reference TRBV18 and TRBJ2-7, the full variable domain is NAGVMQNPRHLVRRRGQEARLRCSPMKGHSHVYWYRQLPEEGLKFMVYLQKENIIDESGMPKERFSAEFPKEGPSILRIQQVVRGDSAAYFCASSRVGMGTSGKALEQYFGPGTRLTVT.

The rearrangement joins TRBV11-2 to TRBJ2-6, with D uncertain. Germline CDR1 reads SGHAT; CDR2 reads FQNNGV. Deletions cut 3 bases from V and 1 base from J, with 10 bases between. The CDR3 covers 16 residues. The CDR3 DNA sequence: TGTGCCAGCAGCTTTTTGAGGTCTTCTGGGGCCAACGTCCTGACTTTC. Amino acid sequence: CASSFLRSSGANVLTF.

This clone came up a few times. J is TRBJ1-3 and V is TRBV5-5; D may be TRBD1 (6 bases). Germline assignment: CDR1 SGHKS and CDR2 YYEKEE (reference sequence). The V end lost 6 bases, the J end lost 0 bases, and 22 bases lay between the germline ends. The CDR3 contains 18 residues. CDR3 in amino acids: CASTLRGATFYSGNTIYF. Written as DNA, the CDR3 is TGTGCCAGCACTCTCCGGGGGGCCACGTTCTACTCTGGAAACACCATATATTTT.

This chain links TRBV11-2 with TRBJ2-7, with TRBD1 matching over 7 bases. V gave up 6 bases and J gave up 2 bases; unmatched junction bases: 13. This CDR3 is built from 16 residues. CDR1 is SGHAT and CDR2 is FQNNGV in the germline V gene. This chain's CDR3 is CASRHPRTGRPYEQYF. CDR3 sequence (DNA): TGTGCCAGCAGGCATCCTAGGACAGGCCGACCCTACGAGCAGTACTTC.

The J gene is TRBJ1-3, the V gene TRBV2; tentatively, D is TRBD1 (5 bases). Germline V lookup: CDR1 SNHLY, CDR2 FYNNEI. The CDR3 is 15 amino acids. V shed 6 bases and J shed 2 bases, with 14 bases lying between them. Here the CDR3 reads CASRKDTGPGNTIYF. The CDR3 DNA is TGTGCCAGCAGGAAGGACACTGGACCTGGAAACACCATATATTTT. The full variable domain, completed using reference TRBV2 and TRBJ1-3, is EPEVTQTPSHQVTQMGQEVILRCVPISNHLYFYWYRQILGQKVEFLVSFYNNEISEKSEIFDDQFSVERPDGSNFTLKIRSTKLEDSAMYFCASRKDTGPGNTIYFGEGSWLTVV.

The chain is built from TRBV10-3 and TRBJ1-2, with 11 bases identical to TRBD1. The CDR3 extends over 13 amino acids. J was trimmed by 14 bases and V by 6 bases; bases with no gene match: 11. Germline V gives CDR1 ENHRY, CDR2 SYGVKD. CDR3 amino acids: CAISPDRGPDYTF. As DNA, the CDR3 is TGTGCCATCAGCCCGGACAGGGGGCCGGATTATACCTTC.

The V gene is TRBV2, the J gene TRBJ1-2; TRBD1 aligns across 7 bases. Germline CDR1 is SNHLY and CDR2 is FYNNEI. The V segment lost 6 bases and the J segment 1 base; nucleotides outside the gene matches: 5. The CDR3 totals 14 residues. The chain's CDR3 is CASRAGQINYGYTF. In DNA, the CDR3 is TGTGCCAGCAGGGCGGGACAGATTAACTATGGCTACACCTTC.

V is TRBV5-1 and J is TRBJ2-1; 11 bases agree with TRBD2. The germline V gene encodes CDR1 SGHRS and CDR2 YFSETQ. The CDR3 extends over 15 amino acids. J lost 8 bases, V lost 3 bases, and 7 bases had no gene match. The CDR3 reads CASSSTSGSIDEQFF. CDR3 DNA: TGCGCCAGCAGCTCTACTAGCGGGAGTATCGATGAGCAGTTCTTC.

The rearrangement uses TRBV2 and TRBJ1-1; 11 nucleotides line up with TRBD1. Germline V gene sequence: CDR1 SNHLY, CDR2 FYNNEI. CDR3 length: 18 residues. J gave up 1 base and V 3 bases, and 10 bases lay outside the gene matches. The CDR3 sequence: CASSDPWGQGVRNTEAFF. CDR3 coding DNA: TGTGCCAGCAGTGACCCCTGGGGACAGGGGGTGAGGAACACTGAAGCTTTCTTT.

The V and J genes are TRBV5-4 and TRBJ2-5; D not resolved. Germline-derived CDR1 and CDR2 are SGHNT and YYREEE (reference sequence). The CDR3 loop spans 12 amino acids. V lost 4 bases and J 5 bases, leaving 9 bases between the germline ends. Written as DNA, the CDR3 is TGTGCCAGCAGCACGCTGCAGGAGACCCAGTACTTC. It specifies CASSTLQETQYF. Variable domain in full (rest from reference TRBV5-4 and TRBJ2-5): ETGVTQSPTHLIKTRGQQVTLRCSSQSGHNTVSWYQQALGQGPQFIFQYYREEENGRGNFPPRFSGLQFPNYSSELNVNALELDDSALYLCASSTLQETQYFGPGTRLLVL.

Turning to this clone: At one boundary the junction diverges from the germline segment, which might be a read error. This chain uses TRBV11-3 with TRBJ2-3; TRBD1 agrees at 7 bases. The germline gives CDR1 SGHNT, CDR2 YENEEA. The CDR3 covers 14 residues. As DNA, the CDR3 is TGTGCCAGCAGCTCAAACAGGGGCACCGATACGCAGTATTTT. This gives the protein CASSSNRGTDTQYF.